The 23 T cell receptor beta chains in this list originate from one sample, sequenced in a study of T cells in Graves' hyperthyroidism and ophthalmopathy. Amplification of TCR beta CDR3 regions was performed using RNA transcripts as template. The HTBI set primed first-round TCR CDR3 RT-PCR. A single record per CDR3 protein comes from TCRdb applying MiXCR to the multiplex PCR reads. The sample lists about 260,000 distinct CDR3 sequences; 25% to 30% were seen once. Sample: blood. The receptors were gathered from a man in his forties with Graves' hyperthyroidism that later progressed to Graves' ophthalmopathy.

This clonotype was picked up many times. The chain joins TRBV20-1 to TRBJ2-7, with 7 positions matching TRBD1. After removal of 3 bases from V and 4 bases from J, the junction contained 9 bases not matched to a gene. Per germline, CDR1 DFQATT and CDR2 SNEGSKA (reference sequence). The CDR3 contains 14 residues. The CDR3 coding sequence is TGCAGTGCTAGGATACCGAGACAGGGATACGAGCAGTACTTC. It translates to CSARIPRQGYEQYF.

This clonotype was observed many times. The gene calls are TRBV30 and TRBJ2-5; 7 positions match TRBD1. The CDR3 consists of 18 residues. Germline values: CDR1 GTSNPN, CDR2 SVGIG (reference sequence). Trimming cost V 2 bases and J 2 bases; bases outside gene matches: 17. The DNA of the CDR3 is TGTGCCTGGAGTACCAGGGGGTGGAGAGGAAGAAATCAAGAGACCCAGTACTTC. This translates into CAWSTRGWRGRNQETQYF.

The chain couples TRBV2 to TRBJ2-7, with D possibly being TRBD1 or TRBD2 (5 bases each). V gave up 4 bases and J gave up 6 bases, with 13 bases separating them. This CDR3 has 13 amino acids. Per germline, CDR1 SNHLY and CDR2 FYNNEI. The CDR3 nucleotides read TGTGCCAGCAGTGGGGACGGTCCCCTCGAGCAGTACTTC. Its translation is CASSGDGPLEQYF.

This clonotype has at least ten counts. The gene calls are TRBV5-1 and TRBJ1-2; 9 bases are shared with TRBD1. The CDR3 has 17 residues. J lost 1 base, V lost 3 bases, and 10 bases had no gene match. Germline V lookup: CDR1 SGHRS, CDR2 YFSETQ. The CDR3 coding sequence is TGCGCCAGCAGCTCGGACAGGGGCCGATTCTATAACTATGGCTACACCTTC. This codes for CASSSDRGRFYNYGYTF.

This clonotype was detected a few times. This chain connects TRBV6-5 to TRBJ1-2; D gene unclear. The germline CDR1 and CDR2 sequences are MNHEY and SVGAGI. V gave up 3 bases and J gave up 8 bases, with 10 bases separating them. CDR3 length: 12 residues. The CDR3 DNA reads TGTGCCAGCAGTTATGGCCAAGGAGGCTACACCTTC. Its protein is CASSYGQGGYTF.

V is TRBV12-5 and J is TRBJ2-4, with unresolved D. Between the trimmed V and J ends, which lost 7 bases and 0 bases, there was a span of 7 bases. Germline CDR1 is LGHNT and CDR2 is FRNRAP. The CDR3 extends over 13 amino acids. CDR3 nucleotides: TGTGCTAGTGCCAGCACAGCCAAAAACATTCAGTACTTC. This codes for CASASTAKNIQYF.

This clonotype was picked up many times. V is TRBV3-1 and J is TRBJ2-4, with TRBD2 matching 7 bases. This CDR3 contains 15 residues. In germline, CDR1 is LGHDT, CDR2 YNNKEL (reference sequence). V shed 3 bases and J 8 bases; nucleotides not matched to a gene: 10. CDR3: CASSQGFGGRDIQYF. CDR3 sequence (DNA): TGTGCCAGCAGCCAGGGCTTCGGAGGGAGGGACATTCAGTACTTC.

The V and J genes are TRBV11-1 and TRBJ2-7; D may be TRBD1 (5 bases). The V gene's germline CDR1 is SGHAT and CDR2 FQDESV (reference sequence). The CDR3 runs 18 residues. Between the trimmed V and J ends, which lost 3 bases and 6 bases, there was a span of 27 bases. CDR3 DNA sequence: TGTGCCAGCAGCTTTTTTAGGCCAGGGTGGCTCCTTAACGGCGAGCAGTACTTC. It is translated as CASSFFRPGWLLNGEQYF.

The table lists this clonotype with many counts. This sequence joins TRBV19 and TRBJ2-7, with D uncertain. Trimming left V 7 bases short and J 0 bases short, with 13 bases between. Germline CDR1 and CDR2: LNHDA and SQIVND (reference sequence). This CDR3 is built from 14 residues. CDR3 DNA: TGTGCCAGTACACCCCGGCTCAACTCCTACGAGCAGTACTTC. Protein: CASTPRLNSYEQYF. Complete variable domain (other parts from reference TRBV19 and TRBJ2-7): DGGITQSPKYLFRKEGQNVTLSCEQNLNHDAMYWYRQDPGQGLRLIYYSQIVNDFQKGDIAEGYSVSREKKESFPLTVTSAQKNPTAFYLCASTPRLNSYEQYFGPGTRLTVT.

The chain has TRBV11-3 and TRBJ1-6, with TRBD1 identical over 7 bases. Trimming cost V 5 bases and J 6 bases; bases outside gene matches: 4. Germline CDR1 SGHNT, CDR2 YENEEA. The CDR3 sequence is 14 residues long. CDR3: CASSGDSSNSPLHF. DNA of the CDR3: TGTGCCAGCAGCGGGGACAGTTCTAATTCACCCCTCCACTTT.

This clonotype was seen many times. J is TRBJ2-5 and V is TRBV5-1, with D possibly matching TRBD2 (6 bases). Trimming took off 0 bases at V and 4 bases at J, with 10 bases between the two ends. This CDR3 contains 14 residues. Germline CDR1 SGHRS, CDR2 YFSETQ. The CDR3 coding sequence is TGCGCCAGCAGCTTGGTGGGACTTGGAGAGACCCAGTACTTC. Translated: CASSLVGLGETQYF.

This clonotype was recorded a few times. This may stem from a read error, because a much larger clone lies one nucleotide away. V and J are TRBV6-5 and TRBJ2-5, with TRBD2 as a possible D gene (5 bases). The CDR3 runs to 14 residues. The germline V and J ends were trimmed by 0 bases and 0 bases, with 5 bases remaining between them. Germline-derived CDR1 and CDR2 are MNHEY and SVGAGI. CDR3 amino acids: CASSYSDYQETQYF. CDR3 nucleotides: TGTGCCAGCAGTTACTCGGACTACCAAGAGACCCAGTACTTC.

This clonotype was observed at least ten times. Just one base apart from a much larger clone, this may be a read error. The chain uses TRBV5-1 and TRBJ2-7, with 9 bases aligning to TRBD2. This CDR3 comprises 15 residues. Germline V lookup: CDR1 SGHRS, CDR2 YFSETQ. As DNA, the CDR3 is TGCGCCAGCAGCGGGAGACTAGCGGCCCTCTACGAGCAGTGCTTC. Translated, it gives CASSGRLAALYEQCF.

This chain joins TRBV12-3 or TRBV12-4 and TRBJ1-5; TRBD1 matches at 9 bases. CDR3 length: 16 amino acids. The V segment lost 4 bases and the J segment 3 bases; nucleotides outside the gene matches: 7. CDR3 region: CASSSEDRGPNQPQHF. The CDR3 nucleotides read TGTGCCAGCAGTTCAGAGGACAGGGGACCCAATCAGCCCCAGCATTTT.

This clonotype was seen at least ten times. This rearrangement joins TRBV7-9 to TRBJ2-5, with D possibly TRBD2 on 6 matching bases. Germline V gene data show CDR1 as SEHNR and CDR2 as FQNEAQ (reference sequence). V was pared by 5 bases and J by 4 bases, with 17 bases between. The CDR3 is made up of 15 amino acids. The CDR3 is CASSRPGEESETQYF. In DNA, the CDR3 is TGTGCCAGCAGCCGGCCTGGGGAGGAGTCAGAGACCCAGTACTTC. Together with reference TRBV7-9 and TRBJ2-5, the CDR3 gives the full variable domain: DTGVSQNPRHKITKRGQNVTFRCDPISEHNRLYWYRQTLGQGPEFLTYFQNEAQLEKSRLLSDRFSAERPKGSFSTLEIQRTEQGDSAMYLCASSRPGEESETQYFGPGTRLLVL.

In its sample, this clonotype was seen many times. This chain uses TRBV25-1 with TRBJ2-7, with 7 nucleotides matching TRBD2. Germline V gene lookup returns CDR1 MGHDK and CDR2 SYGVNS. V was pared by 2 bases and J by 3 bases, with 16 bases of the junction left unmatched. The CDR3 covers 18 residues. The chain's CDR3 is CASSEGRGSAGPFYEQYF. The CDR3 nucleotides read TGTGCCAGCAGTGAAGGGAGGGGTTCAGCGGGACCCTTCTACGAGCAGTACTTC.

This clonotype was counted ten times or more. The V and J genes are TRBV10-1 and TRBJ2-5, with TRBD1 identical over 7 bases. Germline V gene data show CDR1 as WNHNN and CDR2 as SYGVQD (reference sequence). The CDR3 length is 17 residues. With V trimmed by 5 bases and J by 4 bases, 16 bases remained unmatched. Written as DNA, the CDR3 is TGCGCCAGCAGTCCCGGGAACAGGGGTACGAGCGCAGAGACCCAGTACTTC. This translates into CASSPGNRGTSAETQYF.

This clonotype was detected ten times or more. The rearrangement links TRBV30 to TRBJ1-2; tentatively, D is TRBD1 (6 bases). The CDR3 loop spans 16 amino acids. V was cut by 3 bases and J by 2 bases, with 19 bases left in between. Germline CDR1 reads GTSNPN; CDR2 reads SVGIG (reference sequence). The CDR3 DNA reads TGTGCCTGGAGACCCCGGGACACTACCTCGAACTATGGCTACACCTTC. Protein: CAWRPRDTTSNYGYTF. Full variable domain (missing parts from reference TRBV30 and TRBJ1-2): SQTIHQWPATLVQPVGSPLSLECTVEGTSNPNLYWYRQAAGRGLQLLFYSVGIGQISSEVPQNLSASRPQDRQFILSSKKLLLSDSGFYLCAWRPRDTTSNYGYTFGSGTRLTVV.

The CDR3 nucleotides read TGTGCCAGCAGCCAAGACGTCTGGGGGCCCCAGCATTTT. It translates to CASSQDVWGPQHF. The V call is TRBV14, the J call TRBJ1-5, with no clear D. Trimming stripped 0 bases from V and 9 bases from J, with 9 bases between. Germline assignment: CDR1 SGHDN and CDR2 FVKESK. This CDR3 has 13 amino acids.

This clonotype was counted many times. The chain's CDR3 is CAWVPRDTQETQYF. The CDR3 coding sequence is TGTGCCTGGGTACCCCGGGACACCCAAGAGACCCAGTACTTC. The chain carries TRBV30 and TRBJ2-5, with D possibly being TRBD1 (6 bases). The CDR3 is made up of 14 amino acids. Germline V gene data show CDR1 as GTSNPN and CDR2 as SVGIG (reference sequence). Trimming removed 5 bases at V and 1 base at J, with 14 bases between.

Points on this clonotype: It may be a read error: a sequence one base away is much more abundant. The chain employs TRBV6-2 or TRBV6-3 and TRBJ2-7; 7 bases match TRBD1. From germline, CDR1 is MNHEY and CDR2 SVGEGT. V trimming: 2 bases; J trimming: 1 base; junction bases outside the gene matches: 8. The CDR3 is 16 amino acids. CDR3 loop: CASSYPIGTESYEQYF. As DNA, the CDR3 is TGTGCCAGCAGTTACCCCATCGGGACAGAATCCTACGAGCAGTACTTC.

CDR3 sequence: CASKRGNTEAFF. Here the CDR3 DNA reads TGTGCCAGTAAGAGGGGCAACACTGAAGCTTTCTTT. The rearrangement joins TRBV19 to TRBJ1-1; D perhaps matches TRBD1 (5 bases). Trimming took off 7 bases at V and 2 bases at J, with 8 bases between the two ends. The germline V gene encodes CDR1 LNHDA and CDR2 SQIVND (reference sequence). The CDR3 spans 12 residues.

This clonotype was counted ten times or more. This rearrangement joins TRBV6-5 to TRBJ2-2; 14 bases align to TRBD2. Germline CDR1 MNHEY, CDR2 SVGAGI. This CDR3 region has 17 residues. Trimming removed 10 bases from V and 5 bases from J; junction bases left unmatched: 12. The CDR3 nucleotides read TGTGCCACCACAGTTGGGGGGACTAGCGGGAGAACCGGGGAGCTGTTTTTT. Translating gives CATTVGGTSGRTGELFF.